This TCR beta chain was sequenced during a study of T-cell reconstitution after alpha-beta-depleted transplantation in children. Notes on the study in general: Reports say that about two months after transplant, the alpha-beta T cells came out of several hundred graft clones that had expanded. Diversity and T-cell counts at one year after transplant derived mostly from new T cells. Some patients' high day-60 TCRbeta diversity was attributed to recipient cells surviving conditioning.

Germline lookup yields CDR1 MNHEY and CDR2 SMNVEV (reference sequence). The CDR3 loop spans 13 amino acids. Trimming removed 8 bases from V and 5 bases from J, with 13 bases in between. As to this clonotype: The antigen is undetermined.

Unique molecular identifiers were incorporated during preparation of the TCRbeta library. TCRdb itself ran the PCR reads through MiXCR, one entry per CDR3 protein. The sample has about 300,000 distinct CDR3 sequences; 6.5% to 9% are singletons. The sequencing used peripheral blood, collected 360 days after TCRalphabeta/CD19-depleted stem cell transplant. This sequence joins TRBV27 and TRBJ1-5; TRBD1 might be the D (6 bases). The sequence came from a female patient between 2 and 15 years old who had a stem cell transplant for Fanconi anemia, so the T cells may come from the graft donor. CDR3 amino acids: CASGMTGYQPQHF. Here the CDR3 DNA reads TGTGCCAGCGGAATGACAGGCTATCAGCCCCAGCATTTT.